This T cell receptor (beta chain) appears in the sequencing data of a study of regulatory T cells in long-lasting Graves disease. In building TCR beta libraries, iRepertoire HTBI primers were used together with Arm-PCR of CDR3 regions. TCRdb analysed the multiplex PCR reads with MiXCR anew, one entry per CDR3 protein. The data show over 200,000 distinct CDR3 sequences, around 17% seen once. This clonotype was recorded a few times. Specified time point: newly diagnosed GD, antithyroid drugs for less than 3 months. PBMCs provided the RNA from which the TCR library was made. Between the trimmed V and J ends, which lost 3 bases and 5 bases, there was a span of 6 bases. Germline V lookup: CDR1 LGHNA, CDR2 YSLEER. The CDR3 length is 12 residues.

J is TRBJ2-3 and V is TRBV4-3; D ambiguous. This specimen was peripheral blood mononuclear cells (PBMCs), taken at new diagnosis, from a patient treated with antithyroid drugs. The source of this sequence is a female donor with Graves disease. CDR3 sequence (DNA): TGCGCCAGCAGCCAGTGGGAAGATACGCAGTATTTT. Translating it yields CASSQWEDTQYF.